This entry describes one T cell receptor beta chain. This entry belongs to a study of shared T cell receptors in the human thymus. TCRdb's copy holds only in-frame clones and misses some; the assay was immunoSEQ multiplex PCR. The sample has about 710,000 clones, more than 75% seen once; the top ten hold 0.0094%. This CDR3 spans 16 amino acids. Trimming took 3 bases from V and 6 from J; bases not matched to a gene: 11. The germline CDR1 and CDR2 sequences are MGHDK and SYGVNS. These records were also assigned to another study, of human thymus T cells.

The sequence came from a boy under two years old with a congenital heart defect. The chain joins TRBV25-1 to TRBJ2-3; 8 positions agree with TRBD2. Material: thymocytes. This CDR3 is CASSDRGLAWGDTQYF. Written as DNA, the CDR3 is TGTGCCAGCAGTGACCGAGGACTAGCCTGGGGGGATACGCAGTATTTT.